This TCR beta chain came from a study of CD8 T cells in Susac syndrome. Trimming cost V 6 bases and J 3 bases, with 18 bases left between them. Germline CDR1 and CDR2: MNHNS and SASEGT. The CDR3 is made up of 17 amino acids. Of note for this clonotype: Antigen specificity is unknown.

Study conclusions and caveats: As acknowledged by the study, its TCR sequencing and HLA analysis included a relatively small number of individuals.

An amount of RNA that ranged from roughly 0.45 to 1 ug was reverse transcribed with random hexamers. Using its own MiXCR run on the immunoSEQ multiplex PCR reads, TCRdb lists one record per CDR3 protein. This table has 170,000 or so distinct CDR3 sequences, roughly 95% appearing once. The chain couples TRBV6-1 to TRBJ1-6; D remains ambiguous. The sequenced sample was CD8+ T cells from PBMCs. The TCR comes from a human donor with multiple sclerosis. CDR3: CASSQDRTEIYNSPLHF. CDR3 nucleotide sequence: TGTGCCAGCAGCCAAGACCGGACGGAGATCTATAATTCACCCCTCCACTTT.